This T cell receptor beta chain originates from a study of blood T cell repertoires in COVID-19 (TCRdb year 2020). About the investigation overall: Samples from collaborators originated in the United States, Italy and Spain and spanned both the acute and convalescent phases of COVID-19. The prospective study material was composed of cDNA or gDNA derived from T cells, B-cell-depleted T cells, or PBMCs. Deeply sampled blood TCRbeta repertoires from subjects exposed to, actively infected with, or recovered from COVID-19 were included in the dataset. The repertoires were released in a freely available public database meant as a resource for research on the immune response to SARS-CoV-2. The samples were drawn from the first 160 participants of the ongoing ImmuneRACE study and from more than 1,000 subjects provided by 6 global collaborators. A de-identified subject ID, COVID-19 status, age in years and sex were almost always included in the sample metadata. Where available, HLA class I and class II types were taken from metadata supplied by the sample provider and were not determined by assay-based typing. Broad study findings and their caveats: The amount of clinical and demographic metadata varied by source and participant and was provided uncurated.

Reading the germline V gene (reference sequence) gives CDR1 SEHNR and CDR2 FQNEAQ. The CDR3 starts with the cysteine, ends with the phenylalanine, and has 14 residues. Kept here is only the CDR3 DNA, which spans 42 bases and is read in frame from base 1. V is shortened by 5 bases, J by 3 bases, and the region joining them spans 14 bases. Remarks on this clone: Its antigen is currently not known. There are no base qualities to consult, and no much larger clone falls within one base.

TCRbeta CDR3 regions were amplified from genomic DNA using the immunoSEQ Assay, a bias-controlled multiplex PCR. On the study's bioinformatics: Within the assay, amplification of reference gene primers was used to estimate how many nucleated cells each sample contained. To quantify the absolute abundance of each unique TCRbeta CDR3 rearrangement, sequence reads were collapsed and filtered. For each sample, productive Simpson clonality was calculated as the square root of Simpson's diversity index over productive rearrangements. Not all clones reach the TCRdb copy of this immuneACCESS table, which keeps in-frame sequences only. Checked studies attribute under half of the gap to unresolved V genes and leave the rest unexplained. The V and J calls and the clone size are those of that table, but D and trimming were determined from the DNA. In all, the sample holds some 400,000 clones, and nearly 90% of those were seen once. 6.5% to 7% of the sample is held by the ten biggest clonotypes.

The collaborating institutions used their own protocols to collect whole blood in K2EDTA tubes. For TCRbeta analysis, collaborator samples were shipped as frozen whole blood, as isolated PBMCs, or as DNA extracted from either sample type. The receptor's source is a man aged 18 to 29 with active or convalescent COVID-19. The chain links TRBV7-9 with TRBJ2-7, and the D gene may be TRBD1, 6 bases matching. The source material was peripheral blood. Here is the DNA: TGTGCCAGCAGCCAAACCGGGACAAGCTACGAGCAGTACTTC. This gives the protein CASSQTGTSYEQYF.